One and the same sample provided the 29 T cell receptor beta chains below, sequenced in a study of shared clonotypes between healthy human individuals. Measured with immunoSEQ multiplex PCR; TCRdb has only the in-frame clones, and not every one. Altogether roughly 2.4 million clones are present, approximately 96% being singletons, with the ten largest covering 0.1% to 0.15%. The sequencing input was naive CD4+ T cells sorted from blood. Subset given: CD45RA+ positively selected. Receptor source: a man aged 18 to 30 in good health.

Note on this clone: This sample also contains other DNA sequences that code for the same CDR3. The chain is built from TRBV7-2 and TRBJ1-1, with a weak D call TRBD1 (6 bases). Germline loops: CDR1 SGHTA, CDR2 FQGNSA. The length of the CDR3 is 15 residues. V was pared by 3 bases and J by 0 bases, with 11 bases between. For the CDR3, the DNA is TGTGCCAGCAGCTTTGGAACAGGGTTGAACACTGAAGCTTTCTTT. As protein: CASSFGTGLNTEAFF.

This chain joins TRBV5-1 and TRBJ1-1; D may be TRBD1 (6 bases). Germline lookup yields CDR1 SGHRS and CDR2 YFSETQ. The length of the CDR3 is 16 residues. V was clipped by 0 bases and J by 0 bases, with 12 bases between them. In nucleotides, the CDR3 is TGCGCCAGCAGCTTGGACGGGGGCGCTATGAACACTGAAGCTTTCTTT. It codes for CASSLDGGAMNTEAFF.

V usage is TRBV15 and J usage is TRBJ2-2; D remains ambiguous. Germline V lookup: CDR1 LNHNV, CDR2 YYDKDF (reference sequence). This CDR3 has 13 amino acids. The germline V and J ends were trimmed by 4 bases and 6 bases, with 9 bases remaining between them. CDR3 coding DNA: TGTGCCACCAGCACGTGGGAATCCGGGGAGCTGTTTTTT. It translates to CATSTWESGELFF.

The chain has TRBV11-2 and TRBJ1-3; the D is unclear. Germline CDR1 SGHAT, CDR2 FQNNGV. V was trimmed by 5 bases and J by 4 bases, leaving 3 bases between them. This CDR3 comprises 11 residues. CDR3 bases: TGTGCCAGCAGCATAGGAAACACCATATATTTT. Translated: CASSIGNTIYF.

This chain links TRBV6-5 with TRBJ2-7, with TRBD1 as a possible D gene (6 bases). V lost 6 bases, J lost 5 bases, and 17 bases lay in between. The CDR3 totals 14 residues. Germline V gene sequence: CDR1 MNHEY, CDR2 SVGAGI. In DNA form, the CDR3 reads TGTGCCAGCAGAATCTTACAGGGATCTGACGAGCAGTACTTC. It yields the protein CASRILQGSDEQYF.

CDR3 sequence: CASKRRWSPGHNYGYTF. CDR3 DNA sequence: TGTGCCAGTAAGAGACGGTGGAGCCCAGGCCATAACTATGGCTACACCTTC. The chain has TRBV19 and TRBJ1-2; no definite D call. The CDR3 runs to 17 residues. CDR1 and CDR2 from the germline V gene are LNHDA and SQIVND (reference sequence). V lost 7 bases, J lost 1 base, and 22 bases lay in between.

The CDR3 region has the DNA TGTGCCAGTAGCAAAGGGGGACAGGTCAATCAGCCCCAGCATTTT. Translation gives CASSKGGQVNQPQHF. V is TRBV19 and J is TRBJ1-5, with 8 bases lining up with TRBD1. The V gene's germline CDR1 is LNHDA and CDR2 SQIVND (reference sequence). The CDR3 runs to 15 residues. The ends lost 6 bases at V and 3 bases at J; junction bases unmatched: 7.

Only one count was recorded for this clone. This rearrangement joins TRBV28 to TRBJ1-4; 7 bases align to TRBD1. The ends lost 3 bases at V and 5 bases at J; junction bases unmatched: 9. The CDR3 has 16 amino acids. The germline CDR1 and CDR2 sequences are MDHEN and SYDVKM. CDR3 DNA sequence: TGTGCCAGCAGTTTGCCCCAGGGACAGTTAAATGAAAAACTGTTTTTT. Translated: CASSLPQGQLNEKLFF.

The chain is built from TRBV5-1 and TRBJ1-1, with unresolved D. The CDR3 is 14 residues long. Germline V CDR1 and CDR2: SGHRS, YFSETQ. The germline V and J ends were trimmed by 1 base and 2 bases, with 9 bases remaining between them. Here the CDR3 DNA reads TGCGCCAGCAGCTTGCTCCCCACAAACACTGAAGCTTTCTTT. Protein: CASSLLPTNTEAFF.

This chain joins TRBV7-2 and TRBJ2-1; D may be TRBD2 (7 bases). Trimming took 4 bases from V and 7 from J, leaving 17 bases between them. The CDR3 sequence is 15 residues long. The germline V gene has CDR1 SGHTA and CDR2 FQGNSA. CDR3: CASSSLNGGRNEQFF. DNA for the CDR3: TGTGCCAGCAGCTCCCTCAACGGGGGGCGGAATGAGCAGTTCTTC. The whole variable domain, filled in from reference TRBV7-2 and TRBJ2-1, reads GAGVSQSPSNKVTEKGKDVELRCDPISGHTALYWYRQSLGQGLEFLIYFQGNSAPDKSGLPSDRFSAERTGGSVSTLTIQRTQQEDSAVYLCASSSLNGGRNEQFFGPGTRLTVL.

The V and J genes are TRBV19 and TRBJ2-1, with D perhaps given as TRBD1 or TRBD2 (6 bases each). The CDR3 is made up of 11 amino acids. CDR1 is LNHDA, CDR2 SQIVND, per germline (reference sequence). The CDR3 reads CAGGGRNEQFF. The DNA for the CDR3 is TGTGCAGGGGGAGGTCGCAATGAGCAGTTCTTC.

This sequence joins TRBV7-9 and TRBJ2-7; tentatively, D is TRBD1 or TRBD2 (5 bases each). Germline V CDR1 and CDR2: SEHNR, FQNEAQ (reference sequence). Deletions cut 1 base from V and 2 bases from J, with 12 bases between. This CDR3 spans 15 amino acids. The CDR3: CASSLVPGSTYEQYF. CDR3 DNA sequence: TGTGCCAGCAGCTTAGTCCCAGGGAGTACCTACGAGCAGTACTTC.

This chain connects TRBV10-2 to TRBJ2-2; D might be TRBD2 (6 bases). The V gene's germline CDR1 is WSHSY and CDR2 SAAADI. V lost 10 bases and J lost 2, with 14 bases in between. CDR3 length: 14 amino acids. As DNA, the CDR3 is TGCGCCACTGTGGGACTCTCAAACACCGGGGAGCTGTTTTTT. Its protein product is CATVGLSNTGELFF.

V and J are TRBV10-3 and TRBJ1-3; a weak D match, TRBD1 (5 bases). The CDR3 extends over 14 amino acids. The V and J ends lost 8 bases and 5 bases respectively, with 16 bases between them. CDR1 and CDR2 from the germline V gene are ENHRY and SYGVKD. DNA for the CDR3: TGTGCCATCCCCCAGGGAGGGACGCGAAACACCATATATTTT. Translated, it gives CAIPQGGTRNTIYF.

The CDR3 DNA reads TGTGCCAGCAGCTTCCTTCAGACCGGGGAGCTGTTTTTT. Encoded protein: CASSFLQTGELFF. The chain employs TRBV7-8 and TRBJ2-2; D remains ambiguous. This CDR3 contains 13 residues. CDR1 and CDR2 (germline): SGHVS, FQNEAQ. Between the trimmed V and J ends, which lost 3 bases and 5 bases, there was a span of 7 bases.

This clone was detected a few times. CDR3: CASSPLDRGGYGYTF. The CDR3 coding sequence is TGTGCCAGCTCACCGTTAGACAGGGGTGGCTATGGCTACACCTTC. The chain links TRBV18 to TRBJ1-2, with 8 bases fitting TRBD1. The V and J ends lost 3 bases and 4 bases, in that order; junction bases with no gene match: 7. This CDR3 region has 15 residues. The germline gives CDR1 KGHSH, CDR2 LQKENI. Full variable domain (rest looked up from reference TRBV18 and TRBJ1-2): NAGVMQNPRHLVRRRGQEARLRCSPMKGHSHVYWYRQLPEEGLKFMVYLQKENIIDESGMPKERFSAEFPKEGPSILRIQQVVRGDSAAYFCASSPLDRGGYGYTFGSGTRLTVV.

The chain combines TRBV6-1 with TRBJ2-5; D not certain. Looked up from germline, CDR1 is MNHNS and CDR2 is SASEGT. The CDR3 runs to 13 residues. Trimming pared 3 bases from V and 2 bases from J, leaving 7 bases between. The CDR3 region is CASSEQSQETQYF. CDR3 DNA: TGTGCCAGCAGTGAGCAGAGTCAAGAGACCCAGTACTTC.

The CDR3 is CASSARDRDGYTF. Written as DNA, the CDR3 is TGCGCCAGCAGCGCCCGGGACAGGGACGGCTACACCTTC. This chain uses TRBV5-1 with TRBJ1-2; 9 bases align to TRBD1. The J segment lost 8 bases and the V segment lost 4 bases, leaving 6 bases of the junction unmatched. This CDR3 is 13 amino acids long. The germline V gene encodes CDR1 SGHRS and CDR2 YFSETQ.

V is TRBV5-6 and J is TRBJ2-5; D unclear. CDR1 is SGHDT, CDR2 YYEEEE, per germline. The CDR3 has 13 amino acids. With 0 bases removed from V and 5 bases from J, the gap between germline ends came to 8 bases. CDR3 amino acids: CASSLDRVETQYF. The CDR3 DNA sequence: TGTGCCAGCAGCTTGGATAGGGTGGAGACCCAGTACTTC.

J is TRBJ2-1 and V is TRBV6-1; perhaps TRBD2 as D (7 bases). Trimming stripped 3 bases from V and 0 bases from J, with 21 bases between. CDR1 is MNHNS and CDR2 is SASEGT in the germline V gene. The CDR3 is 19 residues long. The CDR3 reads CASSERGGSPSSSYNEQFF. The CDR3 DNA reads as TGTGCCAGCAGTGAGAGGGGGGGGTCACCTTCGAGCTCCTACAATGAGCAGTTCTTC.

As DNA, the CDR3 is TGTGCCAGCAGGGGCGGGACAGGTGAAGAGACCCAGTACTTC. Its protein is CASRGGTGEETQYF. The V call is TRBV6-4, the J call TRBJ2-5; 8 bases are shared with TRBD1. Germline CDR1 MRHNA, CDR2 SNTAGT. The CDR3 length is 14 residues. The V segment lost 6 bases and the J segment 3 bases; nucleotides outside the gene matches: 6.

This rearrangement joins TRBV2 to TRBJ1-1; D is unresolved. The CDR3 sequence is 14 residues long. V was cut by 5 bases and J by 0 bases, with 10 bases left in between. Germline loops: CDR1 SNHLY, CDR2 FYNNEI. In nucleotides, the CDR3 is TGTGCCAGCAGTACCTCGGACCTGAACACTGAAGCTTTCTTT. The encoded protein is CASSTSDLNTEAFF.

The CDR3 loop is CASSLVGGTGTFYEQYF. The CDR3 region has the DNA TGCGCCAGCAGCTTGGTAGGCGGGACAGGGACTTTCTACGAGCAGTACTTC. The V and J genes are TRBV5-1 and TRBJ2-7; the match to TRBD1 covers 9 bases. This CDR3 region has 17 residues. V was clipped by 0 bases and J by 3 bases; unmatched bases: 10. CDR1 and CDR2 from the germline V gene are SGHRS and YFSETQ.

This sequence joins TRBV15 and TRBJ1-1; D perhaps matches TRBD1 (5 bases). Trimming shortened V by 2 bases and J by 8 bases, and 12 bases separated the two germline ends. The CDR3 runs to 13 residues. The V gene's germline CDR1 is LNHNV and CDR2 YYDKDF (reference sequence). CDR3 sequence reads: CATSRTGTQEAFF. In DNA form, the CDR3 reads TGTGCCACCAGCAGAACCGGGACGCAAGAAGCTTTCTTT.

The CDR3 loop is CASSQKQGESNEQYF. CDR3 DNA: TGTGCCAGCAGCCAAAAACAGGGGGAGTCTAACGAGCAGTACTTC. The chain couples TRBV5-4 to TRBJ2-7, with TRBD1 identical over 8 bases. V lost 4 bases and J lost 5; bases outside the gene matches: 11. This CDR3 is built from 15 residues. Per the germline V gene, CDR1 is SGHNT and CDR2 is YYREEE (reference sequence).

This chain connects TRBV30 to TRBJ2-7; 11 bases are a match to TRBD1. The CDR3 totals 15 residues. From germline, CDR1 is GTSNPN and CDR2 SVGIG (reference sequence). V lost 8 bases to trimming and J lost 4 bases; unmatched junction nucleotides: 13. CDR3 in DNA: TGTGCCCTCCGGGACAGGGGGTATGCGGGTTACGAGCAGTACTTC. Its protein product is CALRDRGYAGYEQYF.

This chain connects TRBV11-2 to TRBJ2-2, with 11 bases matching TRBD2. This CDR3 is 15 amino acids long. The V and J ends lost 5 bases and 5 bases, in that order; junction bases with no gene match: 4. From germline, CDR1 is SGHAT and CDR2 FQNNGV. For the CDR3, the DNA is TGTGCCAGCAGCATTCCTAGCGGGGGGACCGGGGAGCTGTTTTTT. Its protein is CASSIPSGGTGELFF. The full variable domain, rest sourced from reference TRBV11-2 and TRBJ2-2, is EAGVAQSPRYKIIEKRQSVAFWCNPISGHATLYWYQQILGQGPKLLIQFQNNGVVDDSQLPKDRFSAERLKGVDSTLKIQPAKLEDSAVYLCASSIPSGGTGELFFGEGSRLTVL.

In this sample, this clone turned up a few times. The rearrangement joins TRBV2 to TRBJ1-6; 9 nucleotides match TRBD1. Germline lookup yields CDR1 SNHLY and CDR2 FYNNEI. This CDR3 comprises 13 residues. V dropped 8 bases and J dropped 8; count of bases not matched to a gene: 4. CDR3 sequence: CASGGQGYSPLHF. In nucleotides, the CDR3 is TGTGCCAGCGGGGGACAGGGATATTCACCCCTCCACTTT.

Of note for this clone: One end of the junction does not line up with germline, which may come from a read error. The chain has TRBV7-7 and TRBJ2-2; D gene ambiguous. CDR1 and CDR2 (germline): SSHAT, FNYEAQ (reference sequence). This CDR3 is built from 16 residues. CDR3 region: CASSLEANANTGELFF. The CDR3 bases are TGTGCTAGCAGCTTAGAGGCTAATGCGAACACCGGGGAGCTGTTTTTT.